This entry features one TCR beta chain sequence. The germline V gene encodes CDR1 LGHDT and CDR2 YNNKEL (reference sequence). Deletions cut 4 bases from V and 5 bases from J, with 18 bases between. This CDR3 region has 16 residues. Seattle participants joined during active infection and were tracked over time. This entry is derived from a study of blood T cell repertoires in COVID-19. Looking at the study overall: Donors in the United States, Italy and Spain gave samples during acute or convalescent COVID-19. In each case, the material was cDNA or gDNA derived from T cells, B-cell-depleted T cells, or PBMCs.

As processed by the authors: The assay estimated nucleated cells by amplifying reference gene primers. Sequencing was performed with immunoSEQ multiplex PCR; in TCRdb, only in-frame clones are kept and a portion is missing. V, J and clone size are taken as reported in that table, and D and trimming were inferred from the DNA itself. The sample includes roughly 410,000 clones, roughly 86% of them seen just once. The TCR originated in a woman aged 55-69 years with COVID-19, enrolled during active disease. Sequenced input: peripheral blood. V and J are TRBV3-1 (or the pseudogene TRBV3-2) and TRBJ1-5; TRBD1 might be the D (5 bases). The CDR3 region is CASSPFGGGSDQPQHF. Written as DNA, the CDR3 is TGTGCCAGCAGCCCCTTCGGGGGGGGATCCGATCAGCCCCAGCATTTT.